One T cell receptor (beta chain) is described in this entry. Its matching antigen is unknown. Other DNA sequences in the same sample also yield this CDR3. Germline values: CDR1 PRHDT, CDR2 FYEKMQ (reference sequence). V lost 3 bases, J lost 2 bases, and 10 bases lay in between. The CDR3 is 14 amino acids. This sample is drawn from a study of cytomegalovirus exposure and HLA in healthy donors. Overall study findings and caveats: In a later analysis, specific HLA alleles were associated with 15,000 to 20,000 TCR beta sequences at a 0.05 false discovery rate.

The donors gave bone marrow, and they were healthy. The PCR had 60 Vbeta and 13 Jbeta primers. In the study's own analysis: A later analysis tallied approximately 78 million unique TCR beta chains, around 11 million of them shared. Here immunoSEQ multiplex PCR was the method, and the copy in TCRdb shows in-frame clones only, minus some. V, J and clone size are those of that table, while D and trimming were read from the DNA. The sample comprises 80,000 or so clones, approximately 75% of which are singletons, and about 7% rests with the top ten. The sequence was obtained from a woman aged 40-49 years in good health and CMV-seronegative. The sample taken for sequencing was PBMCs. V usage is TRBV13 and J usage is TRBJ2-5; a weak D match, TRBD2 (6 bases). The CDR3 sequence: CASSLGRGQETQYF. CDR3 nucleotide sequence: TGTGCCAGCAGCTTGGGGCGGGGTCAAGAGACCCAGTACTTC. Full variable domain (outside the CDR3, taken from reference TRBV13 and TRBJ2-5): AAGVIQSPRHLIKEKRETATLKCYPIPRHDTVYWYQQGPGQDPQFLISFYEKMQSDKGSIPDRFSAQQFSDYHSELNMSSLELGDSALYFCASSLGRGQETQYFGPGTRLLVL.